The 13 T cell receptor beta chains listed next were all sequenced from one sample in a study of blood T cell repertoires in COVID-19. The protocol was immunoSEQ multiplex PCR, while the TCRdb copy is restricted to in-frame clones and leaves out a portion. Seen here are 350,000 to 400,000 clones, more than 85% observed once, and the top ten hold approximately 3.1%. Sequencing was carried out using PBMCs or T cells enriched from blood (not recorded which). These receptors were taken from a woman aged 25-40 years who had recovered from COVID-19.

The chain's CDR3 is CASSSPGGSFRGTGELFF. The CDR3 DNA is TGTGCCAGCAGCTCGCCTGGCGGGAGTTTTCGGGGCACCGGGGAGCTGTTTTTT. The rearrangement links TRBV11-2 to TRBJ2-2, with TRBD2 identical over 7 bases. The CDR3 extends over 18 amino acids. V dropped 4 bases and J dropped 4; count of bases not matched to a gene: 15. Germline lookup yields CDR1 SGHAT and CDR2 FQNNGV.

As DNA, the CDR3 is TGTGCCAGCAGTCCTCGAATAGACACCATATATTTT. Its protein product is CASSPRIDTIYF. The rearrangement links TRBV2 to TRBJ1-3; the D is unclear. This CDR3 is 12 amino acids long. Germline-derived CDR1 and CDR2 are SNHLY and FYNNEI. V was clipped by 5 bases and J by 8 bases, with 10 bases between them.

The chain links TRBV19 to TRBJ1-4; D call uncertain. Germline CDR1 and CDR2: LNHDA and SQIVND (reference sequence). V lost 10 bases, J lost 0 bases, and 9 bases lay in between. This CDR3 has 13 amino acids. CDR3 protein: CATHSSTNEKLFF. CDR3 DNA sequence: TGTGCCACCCACAGTTCAACTAATGAAAAACTGTTTTTT. The entire variable domain, with the rest obtained from reference TRBV19 and TRBJ1-4, is as follows: DGGITQSPKYLFRKEGQNVTLSCEQNLNHDAMYWYRQDPGQGLRLIYYSQIVNDFQKGDIAEGYSVSREKKESFPLTVTSAQKNPTAFYLCATHSSTNEKLFFGSGTQLSVL.

The chain employs TRBV7-8 and TRBJ2-7; D is undetermined. The CDR3 sequence is 14 residues long. In germline, CDR1 is SGHVS, CDR2 FQNEAQ. V shed 2 bases and J shed 2 bases, with 10 bases lying between them. The CDR3 DNA sequence: TGTGCCAGCAGCTTAAATGGCCTCCCCTACGAGCAGTACTTC. It codes for CASSLNGLPYEQYF.

This chain connects TRBV11-2 to TRBJ2-7; TRBD1 agrees at 7 bases. The CDR3 sequence is 15 residues long. Trimming cost V 4 bases and J 5 bases; bases outside gene matches: 11. Germline V CDR1 and CDR2: SGHAT, FQNNGV. The chain's CDR3 is CASSSVSGQYHEQYF. In nucleotides, the CDR3 is TGTGCCAGCAGCTCTGTATCGGGACAGTACCACGAGCAGTACTTC.

The rearrangement links TRBV19 to TRBJ2-6; 7 bases line up with TRBD2. Losses at the gene ends were 8 bases for V and 3 bases for J; bases not matched to a gene: 4. Germline V gene lookup returns CDR1 LNHDA and CDR2 SQIVND (reference sequence). The CDR3 length is 14 residues. The CDR3 nucleotides read TGTGCCAGTCGTGGGGGGGTTGGGGCCAACGTCCTGACTTTC. This encodes CASRGGVGANVLTF.

This chain links TRBV6-1 with TRBJ1-6; TRBD1 aligns across 7 bases. Trimming cost V 3 bases and J 10 bases; bases outside gene matches: 6. CDR1 MNHNS and CDR2 SASEGT come from the germline V gene. This CDR3 comprises 14 residues. For the CDR3, the DNA is TGTGCCAGCAGTGACTCGACAGGGTCCTCACCCCTCCACTTT. It translates to CASSDSTGSSPLHF.

The rearrangement links TRBV30 to TRBJ1-2, with TRBD1 as a possible D gene (5 bases). With 3 bases removed from V and 2 bases from J, the gap between germline ends came to 7 bases. The germline CDR1 and CDR2 sequences are GTSNPN and SVGIG (reference sequence). This CDR3 comprises 12 residues. CDR3 protein: CAWSRVNYGYTF. In DNA, the CDR3 is TGTGCCTGGAGCAGGGTAAACTATGGCTACACCTTC.

The chain couples TRBV5-1 to TRBJ1-1; no definite D call. Trimming shortened V by 4 bases and J by 7 bases, and 14 bases separated the two germline ends. Germline CDR1 SGHRS, CDR2 YFSETQ. The CDR3 runs to 13 residues. CDR3 nucleotide sequence: TGCGCCAGCAGCCCCGACATCGGGATTGAAGCTTTCTTT. It is translated as CASSPDIGIEAFF.

CDR3 residues: CASSRRTGNTIYF. DNA of the CDR3: TGTGCCAGCAGTCGGAGGACTGGAAACACCATATATTTT. This chain uses TRBV12-3 or TRBV12-4 with TRBJ1-3, with D unresolved. Trimming took 5 bases from V and 2 from J, leaving 7 bases between them. The CDR3 is 13 residues long.

This clone showed up just a few times. The chain uses TRBV19 and TRBJ1-5; 7 positions agree with TRBD1. Per the germline V gene, CDR1 is LNHDA and CDR2 is SQIVND (reference sequence). The length of the CDR3 is 15 residues. V was clipped by 4 bases and J by 1 base; unmatched bases: 4. In DNA, the CDR3 is TGTGCCAGTAGTACGATACAGGGGAGCAATCAGCCCCAGCATTTT. Amino acid sequence: CASSTIQGSNQPQHF.

This chain connects TRBV27 to TRBJ1-6; 7 bases line up with TRBD1. The CDR3 is 16 amino acids. Germline V gene lookup returns CDR1 MNHEY and CDR2 SMNVEV (reference sequence). The V segment lost 5 bases and the J segment 6 bases; nucleotides outside the gene matches: 10. The CDR3 nucleotides are TGTGCCAGCAGTCCATCACAGGGGAATGGTAATTCACCCCTCCACTTT. It translates to CASSPSQGNGNSPLHF.

The rearrangement uses TRBV7-9 and TRBJ2-3; D might be TRBD2 (6 bases). The CDR3 totals 16 residues. V lost 3 bases, J lost 0 bases, and 13 bases lay in between. Germline CDR1 reads SEHNR; CDR2 reads FQNEAQ (reference sequence). As DNA, the CDR3 is TGTGCCAGCAGCTTTGAGGGTAGCGGAAGCACAGATACGCAGTATTTT. Protein sequence: CASSFEGSGSTDTQYF.